The 30 T cell receptor beta chains reported below all come from one sample, sequenced in a study of blood T cell repertoires in COVID-19. Sequenced by immunoSEQ multiplex PCR; TCRdb stores in-frame clones only, minus some. The sample has 99,000 or so clones, 65% to 90% seen once. The specimen sequenced was peripheral blood. The receptors here all came from a man over 45 with acute or convalescent COVID-19.

This clone was found once. This rearrangement joins TRBV5-8 to TRBJ2-1; the match to TRBD2 covers 10 bases. The CDR3 has 15 residues. The V gene's germline CDR1 is SGHTS and CDR2 YDEGEE. V shed 0 bases, J shed 7 bases, and the junction held 4 bases outside the gene matches. As DNA, the CDR3 is TGTGCCAGCAGCTTGGGTACTAGCGGGGTAAATGAGCAGTTCTTC. Translated: CASSLGTSGVNEQFF.

The chain uses TRBV7-2 and TRBJ1-2; 8 bases are a match to TRBD1. V shed 5 bases, J shed 5 bases, and the junction held 10 bases outside the gene matches. The length of the CDR3 is 15 residues. The V gene's germline CDR1 is SGHTA and CDR2 FQGNSA. The chain's CDR3 is CASSQDRAAGYGYTF. The CDR3 bases are TGTGCCAGCAGCCAGGACAGGGCCGCAGGTTATGGCTACACCTTC.

The chain carries TRBV28 and TRBJ2-5; 7 nucleotides agree with TRBD1. Germline V gives CDR1 MDHEN, CDR2 SYDVKM. J gave up 5 bases and V 5 bases, and 5 bases lay outside the gene matches. CDR3 size: 13 residues. CDR3 nucleotide sequence: TGTGCCAGCAGTAAACAGGGGCGGGAGACCCAGTACTTC. This translates into CASSKQGRETQYF.

The rearrangement joins TRBV28 to TRBJ2-3; 9 nucleotides align to TRBD1. The ends lost 7 bases at V and 5 bases at J; junction bases unmatched: 10. This CDR3 has 15 residues. CDR1 and CDR2 (germline): MDHEN, SYDVKM. The CDR3 reads CASTNRGLGVDTQYF. The CDR3 coding sequence is TGTGCCAGCACAAACAGGGGGCTGGGAGTAGATACGCAGTATTTT.

The chain combines TRBV4-1 with TRBJ2-7, with 7 bases aligning to TRBD1. This CDR3 comprises 14 residues. V was clipped by 3 bases and J by 3 bases; unmatched bases: 5. Germline assignment: CDR1 MGHRA and CDR2 YSYEKL. DNA for the CDR3: TGCGCCAGCAGCCAGACGACAGGGAGCTACGAGCAGTACTTC. Translation gives CASSQTTGSYEQYF.

The chain joins TRBV30 to TRBJ2-2; tentatively, D is TRBD2 (5 bases). Germline CDR1 is GTSNPN and CDR2 is SVGIG (reference sequence). The CDR3 spans 12 residues. V lost 3 bases and J lost 4, with 6 bases in between. This chain's CDR3 is CAWRGVTGELFF. The DNA of the CDR3 is TGTGCCTGGAGGGGAGTCACCGGGGAGCTGTTTTTT.

The V gene is TRBV2, the J gene TRBJ1-5; D is perhaps TRBD1 (5 bases). Deletions cut 1 base from V and 2 bases from J, with 15 bases between. From germline, CDR1 is SNHLY and CDR2 FYNNEI. The CDR3 extends over 17 amino acids. The chain's CDR3 is CASSEVRGAGGNQPQHF. The DNA for the CDR3 is TGTGCCAGCAGTGAAGTTCGAGGGGCGGGGGGCAATCAGCCCCAGCATTTT.

This clone was seen a few times. The gene calls are TRBV4-1 and TRBJ2-1, with D possibly TRBD2 on 6 matching bases. The V and J ends lost 8 bases and 5 bases respectively, with 19 bases between them. The CDR3 has 15 amino acids. CDR1 is MGHRA, CDR2 YSYEKL, per germline. CDR3 sequence reads: CASAPRDQSDNEQFF. DNA for the CDR3: TGCGCCAGCGCCCCGCGGGACCAGTCAGACAATGAGCAGTTCTTC.

The chain recombines TRBV11-3 with TRBJ2-1; D might be TRBD1 (6 bases). Germline CDR1 reads SGHNT; CDR2 reads YENEEA. This CDR3 region has 12 residues. Trimming cost V 6 bases and J 7 bases, with 10 bases left between them. CDR3 sequence (DNA): TGTGCCAGCAGTTCGCAGGGGAATGAGCAGTTCTTC. Residues: CASSSQGNEQFF.

To note about this clone: At one end the junction does not follow the germline gene, possibly because of a read error. The sample has other DNA sequences that encode this CDR3 too. The chain carries TRBV9 and TRBJ2-3, with 7 bases that match TRBD2. This CDR3 has 16 residues. CDR1 is SGDLS, CDR2 YYNGEE, per germline. This CDR3 reads CASSVDWGEGTDTQYF. CDR3 bases: TGTGCCAGCAGTGTAGACTGGGGGGAGGGAACAGATACGCAGTATTTT.

The gene calls are TRBV5-5 and TRBJ2-1; 11 bases fit TRBD2. Germline V gene lookup returns CDR1 SGHKS and CDR2 YYEKEE (reference sequence). V was pared by 3 bases and J by 3 bases, with 2 bases of the junction left unmatched. The CDR3 has 15 residues. CDR3 DNA: TGTGCCAGCAGCTCCGGGACTAGCGGCTACAATGAGCAGTTCTTC. Translated, it gives CASSSGTSGYNEQFF.

The chain is built from TRBV6-5 and TRBJ2-3; 7 bases are shared with TRBD2. The CDR3 is 12 residues long. Germline V gene lookup returns CDR1 MNHEY and CDR2 SVGAGI. The CDR3: CKSGDGLDTQYF. The CDR3 region has the DNA TGTAAGAGCGGGGACGGCTTAGATACGCAGTATTTT.

This rearrangement joins TRBV5-1 to TRBJ2-7, with 8 bases fitting TRBD1. V shed 1 base, J shed 1 base, and the junction held 4 bases outside the gene matches. Germline CDR1 is SGHRS and CDR2 is YFSETQ. The CDR3 is 15 amino acids. In DNA form, the CDR3 reads TGCGCCAGCAGCTTGCGGGACAGGAGTTCCTACGAGCAGTACTTC. Translation gives CASSLRDRSSYEQYF.

V usage is TRBV27 and J usage is TRBJ2-1; D perhaps matches TRBD2 (6 bases). The CDR3 has 16 residues. Germline V CDR1 and CDR2: MNHEY, SMNVEV (reference sequence). Trimming took off 4 bases at V and 3 bases at J, with 16 bases between the two ends. CDR3 sequence (DNA): TGTGCCAGCAGTTCCCCCTACCGCGGGGACTACAATGAGCAGTTCTTC. Amino acids: CASSSPYRGDYNEQFF.

The chain has TRBV27 and TRBJ2-7; 7 bases agree with TRBD1. Germline V gene lookup returns CDR1 MNHEY and CDR2 SMNVEV (reference sequence). V lost 9 bases to trimming and J lost 5 bases; unmatched junction nucleotides: 13. The length of the CDR3 is 14 residues. The chain's CDR3 is CASSLARGQNEQYF. The CDR3 DNA reads as TGTGCCAGTTCTCTAGCAAGGGGGCAGAACGAGCAGTACTTC.

The chain recombines TRBV9 with TRBJ2-3; TRBD2 agrees at 8 bases. After removal of 0 bases from V and 6 bases from J, the junction contained 9 bases not matched to a gene. This CDR3 is built from 16 residues. In germline, CDR1 is SGDLS, CDR2 YYNGEE. The CDR3 sequence is CASSVEAGVRSDTQYF. The DNA for the CDR3 is TGTGCCAGCAGCGTAGAAGCGGGAGTGAGATCGGATACGCAGTATTTT.

The chain joins TRBV15 to TRBJ1-3, with D possibly TRBD1 on 5 matching bases. Germline V CDR1 and CDR2: LNHNV, YYDKDF (reference sequence). This CDR3 has 13 amino acids. Trimming left V 10 bases short and J 4 bases short, with 14 bases between. The CDR3 spells CASTQGKGNTIYF. The CDR3 bases are TGTGCCAGTACGCAGGGAAAAGGAAACACCATATATTTT.

The V call is TRBV19, the J call TRBJ2-7, with D perhaps TRBD1 (6 bases). Per germline, CDR1 LNHDA and CDR2 SQIVND (reference sequence). The CDR3 loop spans 15 amino acids. V lost 4 bases to trimming and J lost 4 bases, with 17 bases between them. The CDR3 region has the DNA TGTGCCAGTAGTACACCCGCCAGGGGACCATACGAGCAGTACTTC. Protein: CASSTPARGPYEQYF.

The chain joins TRBV30 to TRBJ2-7; TRBD1 is a possible D gene (6 bases). The CDR3 consists of 12 residues. The germline V and J ends were trimmed by 2 bases and 7 bases, with 12 bases remaining between them. Germline values: CDR1 GTSNPN, CDR2 SVGIG (reference sequence). CDR3 protein: CAWSPTGWEQYF. The CDR3 nucleotides are TGTGCCTGGAGTCCGACAGGTTGGGAGCAGTACTTC. The full variable domain, its missing parts supplied by reference TRBV30 and TRBJ2-7, is SQTIHQWPATLVQPVGSPLSLECTVEGTSNPNLYWYRQAAGRGLQLLFYSVGIGQISSEVPQNLSASRPQDRQFILSSKKLLLSDSGFYLCAWSPTGWEQYFGPGTRLTVT.

The rearrangement uses TRBV6-5 and TRBJ2-1, with D maybe TRBD2 (5 bases). Per germline, CDR1 MNHEY and CDR2 SVGAGI. This CDR3 contains 12 residues. V lost 7 bases and J lost 9, with 13 bases in between. CDR3: CASTRRESEQFF. CDR3 bases: TGTGCCAGCACGCGAAGGGAGTCTGAGCAGTTCTTC.

The rearrangement uses TRBV6-6 and TRBJ2-2; 9 positions match TRBD2. This CDR3 comprises 15 residues. Unmatched junction bases numbered 8, after V lost 6 bases and J lost 6 bases. Germline CDR1 and CDR2: MNHNY and SVGAGI (reference sequence). This chain's CDR3 is CASRPPGTSSGELFF. DNA of the CDR3: TGTGCCAGCAGACCGCCCGGGACTAGCTCCGGGGAGCTGTTTTTT.

The chain has TRBV28 and TRBJ1-2, with D possibly being TRBD1 (5 bases). V lost 10 bases to trimming and J lost 1 base, with 22 bases between them. This CDR3 spans 16 amino acids. In germline, CDR1 is MDHEN, CDR2 SYDVKM. Here the CDR3 reads CAIKGQGGFVNYGYTF. Here the CDR3 DNA reads TGTGCCATCAAGGGGCAGGGAGGTTTCGTTAACTATGGCTACACCTTC.

This clone was counted between two and nine times. V usage is TRBV5-4 and J usage is TRBJ2-1; D may be TRBD2 (6 bases). Trimming shortened V by 8 bases and J by 8 bases, and 11 bases separated the two germline ends. This CDR3 region has 11 residues. Germline assignment: CDR1 SGHNT and CDR2 YYREEE (reference sequence). CDR3 sequence reads: CASTGGDEQFF. CDR3 DNA: TGTGCCAGTACCGGGGGTGATGAGCAGTTCTTC.

The rearrangement uses TRBV7-8 and TRBJ2-2, with TRBD1 matching over 7 bases. The CDR3 length is 15 residues. V shed 5 bases, J shed 4 bases, and the junction held 7 bases outside the gene matches. Germline V CDR1 and CDR2: SGHVS, FQNEAQ. The CDR3 DNA reads TGTGCCAGCAGCGCCGGGACAGATATCACCGGGGAGCTGTTTTTT. This translates into CASSAGTDITGELFF.

V usage is TRBV28 and J usage is TRBJ2-1, with a tentative D call TRBD2 (6 bases). The CDR3 has 16 residues. The germline gives CDR1 MDHEN, CDR2 SYDVKM. V lost 1 base, J lost 1 base, and 11 bases lay in between. The CDR3 region has the DNA TGTGCCAGCAGTTTATTCGGGAGTAGTTCCTACAATGAGCAGTTCTTC. Translating it yields CASSLFGSSSYNEQFF.

The chain recombines TRBV29-1 with TRBJ1-1, with TRBD1 as a possible D gene (5 bases). With 6 bases removed from V and 0 bases from J, the gap between germline ends came to 11 bases. This CDR3 has 13 residues. Germline V CDR1 and CDR2: SQVTM, ANQGSEA. The CDR3 DNA is TGCAGCGTGTCGGGACTTTTGAACACTGAAGCTTTCTTT. Its protein product is CSVSGLLNTEAFF.

In this sample, this clone turned up once. The chain carries TRBV2 and TRBJ1-2, with D unresolved. This CDR3 comprises 12 residues. V lost 6 bases to trimming and J lost 7 bases, with 12 bases between them. Germline assignment: CDR1 SNHLY and CDR2 FYNNEI. The CDR3 DNA sequence: TGTGCCAGCAGCGCGAGGTCGGGTGGCTACACCTTC. Amino acids: CASSARSGGYTF.

The J gene is TRBJ1-5, the V gene TRBV5-8; no clear D gene. V was pared by 3 bases and J by 4 bases, with 14 bases between. This CDR3 is 15 amino acids long. CDR1 and CDR2 (germline): SGHTS, YDEGEE. CDR3 region: CASSSTGEINQPQHF. DNA for the CDR3: TGTGCCAGCAGCTCCACCGGGGAAATAAATCAGCCCCAGCATTTT.

V is TRBV7-8 and J is TRBJ1-2; D ambiguous. CDR3 length equals 14 residues. V was pared by 1 base and J by 2 bases, with 8 bases between. CDR1 is SGHVS and CDR2 is FQNEAQ in the germline V gene. The CDR3 spells CASSLDGRNYGYTF. In nucleotides, the CDR3 is TGTGCCAGCAGCTTAGACGGCAGGAACTATGGCTACACCTTC.

The rearrangement joins TRBV18 to TRBJ2-7; the match to TRBD2 covers 9 bases. The J segment lost 5 bases and the V segment lost 3 bases, leaving 11 bases of the junction unmatched. The germline V gene encodes CDR1 KGHSH and CDR2 LQKENI. The CDR3 loop spans 16 amino acids. The CDR3 sequence: CASSPFTSGRLDEQYF. CDR3 in DNA: TGTGCCAGCTCACCTTTTACAAGCGGGAGGCTGGACGAGCAGTACTTC.